A single sample gave rise to the 20 T cell receptor beta chains below, sequenced in a study of regulatory T cells in long-lasting Graves disease. To make TCR beta libraries, researchers used iRepertoire HTBI primers and Arm-PCR of CDR3 regions. Each CDR3 protein gets one entry after TCRdb re-called the multiplex PCR reads with MiXCR. The table has about 540,000 distinct CDR3 sequences, roughly 14% seen once; the top ten hold 10%. Time point defined: newly diagnosed GD, antithyroid drugs for less than 3 months. RNA isolated from PBMCs was used to make the TCR library. This same sample was also taken into another study, of T cells in Graves' hyperthyroidism and ophthalmopathy.

The sample here was peripheral blood mononuclear cells (PBMCs), taken at new diagnosis, from a patient treated with antithyroid drugs. All receptors come from a young man with Graves disease.

In the case of this clonotype: A read error likely explains this, since a far larger clone differs by one base. This chain uses TRBV2 with TRBJ2-4, with D perhaps assigned TRBD1 or TRBD2 (5 bases each). The CDR3 runs to 14 residues. Germline values: CDR1 SNHLY, CDR2 FYNNEI. The V gene lost 6 bases and the J gene lost 13 bases, with 22 bases spanning the gap. The CDR3 bases are TGTGCCAGCAGATCGAGGGGAGAATACAATGAGCAGTACTTC. It yields the protein CASRSRGEYNEQYF.

Concerning this clonotype: One end of the junction is discordant with germline, which a read error may explain. V usage is TRBV12-3 or TRBV12-4 and J usage is TRBJ1-2; D remains ambiguous. This CDR3 is 11 amino acids long. The CDR3 bases are TGTGCCAGCAGTTTTAAAGCAACGCGTCACTTC. Its protein product is CASSFKATRHF.

This clonotype was seen repeatedly, ten times or more. V and J are TRBV11-2 and TRBJ1-2, with 12 bases matching TRBD1. Germline trimming cut 5 bases from V and 7 bases from J; bases unmatched to any gene: 11. Germline-derived CDR1 and CDR2 are SGHAT and FQNNGV. This CDR3 has 16 residues. The CDR3 nucleotides are TGTGCCAGCAGCCTGAATCAGGGACAGGGGGCTGGTGGCTACACCTTC. Translating it yields CASSLNQGQGAGGYTF.

This clonotype was recorded at least ten times. This sequence joins TRBV2 and TRBJ2-7; 7 bases map to TRBD1. This CDR3 is built from 12 residues. Trimming cost V 4 bases and J 3 bases; bases outside gene matches: 0. The germline gives CDR1 SNHLY, CDR2 FYNNEI. The CDR3 DNA reads TGTGCCAGCAGTGCAGGGGGCTACGAGCAGTACTTC. It specifies CASSAGGYEQYF.

There are a few counts of this clonotype. V is TRBV5-1 and J is TRBJ2-7; possibly TRBD2 for D (6 bases). Germline V gene sequence: CDR1 SGHRS, CDR2 YFSETQ. V was trimmed by 3 bases and J by 4 bases, leaving 11 bases between them. The CDR3 loop spans 13 amino acids. The CDR3 region has the DNA TGCGCCAGCAGCTCAACGGGGGTATACGAGCAGTACTTC. It encodes CASSSTGVYEQYF.

This clonotype was observed at least ten times. This chain joins TRBV3-1 and TRBJ1-3; D is undetermined. Germline CDR1 and CDR2: LGHDT and YNNKEL (reference sequence). Trimming took 2 bases from V and 3 from J, leaving 8 bases between them. This CDR3 has 14 residues. The CDR3 protein is CASSQRGFGNTIYF. CDR3 nucleotides: TGTGCCAGCAGCCAACGGGGATTTGGAAACACCATATATTTT.

To note about this clonotype: A much larger clone lies a single base off, so this may be a read error. The gene calls are TRBV15 and TRBJ2-2, with D hard to call. Trimming took 1 base from V and 2 from J, leaving 17 bases between them. Per germline, CDR1 LNHNV and CDR2 YYDKDF (reference sequence). The CDR3 length is 18 residues. DNA for the CDR3: TGTGCCACCAGCAGAGCCCAAGGGTTTTCGACTAACACCGGGGAGCTGTTTTTT. Translation gives CATSRAQGFSTNTGELFF.

This clonotype showed up many times. J is TRBJ2-3 and V is TRBV6-1, with 7 bases fitting TRBD1. The CDR3 spans 17 residues. Germline trimming cut 5 bases from V and 5 bases from J; bases unmatched to any gene: 16. CDR1 MNHNS and CDR2 SASEGT come from the germline V gene. The CDR3 DNA reads as TGTGCCAGCAGTCCGAGTCCCAGGACAGGCCCAAGAGATACGCAGTATTTT. This encodes CASSPSPRTGPRDTQYF.

The chain couples TRBV5-1 to TRBJ2-7; D possibly corresponds to TRBD1 (5 bases). With 4 bases removed from V and 5 bases from J, the gap between germline ends came to 13 bases. Germline V CDR1 and CDR2: SGHRS, YFSETQ. The CDR3 is 13 amino acids. CDR3 DNA: TGCGCCAGCAGCATATACAAGGGGAACGAGCAGTACTTC. Protein: CASSIYKGNEQYF.

This clonotype was detected ten times or more. The chain employs TRBV7-6 and TRBJ2-5; 16 bases are shared with TRBD2. Germline CDR1 and CDR2: SGHVS and FNYEAQ. V was clipped by 5 bases and J by 4 bases; unmatched bases: 7. The CDR3 length is 17 residues. CDR3 amino acids: CASSGAGLAGGRETQYF. The CDR3 DNA sequence: TGTGCCAGCAGCGGGGCGGGACTAGCGGGAGGGAGAGAGACCCAGTACTTC.

This clonotype occurred many times. This sequence joins TRBV12-5 and TRBJ2-3, with TRBD2 matching 9 bases. J lost 3 bases, V lost 5 bases, and 3 bases had no gene match. Germline V gene sequence: CDR1 LGHNT, CDR2 FRNRAP. The CDR3 is 14 amino acids. The CDR3 sequence: CASGILAGTDTQYF. CDR3 nucleotide sequence: TGTGCTAGTGGTATCCTAGCGGGGACAGATACGCAGTATTTT.

Many counts were recorded for this clonotype. The rearrangement uses TRBV18 and TRBJ2-1; 9 bases are shared with TRBD2. V was pared by 3 bases and J by 2 bases, with 5 bases of the junction left unmatched. The germline CDR1 and CDR2 sequences are KGHSH and LQKENI. The CDR3 is made up of 16 amino acids. CDR3 sequence reads: CASSPSGGRAYNEQFF. CDR3 nucleotide sequence: TGTGCCAGCTCACCCTCCGGCGGGAGGGCCTACAATGAGCAGTTCTTC.

This clonotype was found many times. CDR3 DNA: TGTGCCTGGAGTGGGACTAGCGGGAGGAGGGACATTCAGTACTTC. As protein: CAWSGTSGRRDIQYF. The V call is TRBV30, the J call TRBJ2-4; 14 bases map to TRBD2. From germline, CDR1 is GTSNPN and CDR2 SVGIG (reference sequence). The J segment lost 8 bases and the V segment lost 1 base, leaving 4 bases of the junction unmatched. This CDR3 comprises 15 residues.

Only a few counts were recorded for this clonotype. The rearrangement links TRBV5-5 to TRBJ1-5; TRBD1 is a possible D gene (6 bases). The germline V and J ends were trimmed by 3 bases and 2 bases, with 12 bases remaining between them. The length of the CDR3 is 15 residues. The V gene's germline CDR1 is SGHKS and CDR2 YYEKEE (reference sequence). The CDR3 nucleotides read TGTGCCAGCAGCTCATCAGGGGCCGGCAATCAGCCCCAGCATTTT. The encoded protein is CASSSSGAGNQPQHF.

The chain uses TRBV3-1 and TRBJ2-7; D tentatively fits TRBD1 or TRBD2 (6 bases each). Trimming left V 5 bases short and J 8 bases short, with 28 bases between. The CDR3 loop spans 17 amino acids. Per the germline V gene, CDR1 is LGHDT and CDR2 is YNNKEL (reference sequence). The CDR3, as DNA: TGTGCCAGCAGCTTACGGGACTCGTTCGAGGGGGGCTTAAAGCAGTACTTC. This gives the protein CASSLRDSFEGGLKQYF.

At least ten counts were recorded for this clonotype. The chain joins TRBV29-1 to TRBJ2-7, with 15 bases that match TRBD2. Germline trimming cut 6 bases from V and 5 bases from J; bases unmatched to any gene: 2. Germline V CDR1 and CDR2: SQVTM, ANQGSEA. This CDR3 has 13 residues. The CDR3 sequence is CSVGLAGGHEQYF. The CDR3 bases are TGCAGCGTGGGACTAGCGGGAGGTCACGAGCAGTACTTC.

A remark on this clonotype: The junction differs from germline at one of its ends, possibly a read error. This rearrangement joins TRBV7-9 to TRBJ2-3, with TRBD1 as a possible D gene (6 bases). CDR1 is SEHNR, CDR2 FQNEAQ, per germline (reference sequence). The CDR3 extends over 15 amino acids. This chain's CDR3 is CASSVLVGTTETQYF. CDR3 in DNA: TGTGCCAGCAGCGTCCTGGTCGGGACAACAGAGACGCAGTATTTT.

This clonotype was detected ten times or more. The V call is TRBV12-3 or TRBV12-4, the J call TRBJ2-7; D is ambiguous. Trimming removed 1 base at V and 5 bases at J, with 9 bases between. This CDR3 comprises 13 residues. CDR3 sequence reads: CASSLGRIDEQYF. The CDR3, as DNA: TGTGCCAGCAGTTTAGGGAGAATTGACGAGCAGTACTTC.

This clonotype was found many times. The genes are TRBV12-3 or TRBV12-4 and TRBJ1-4; 8 nucleotides align to TRBD1. Trimming at V came to 5 bases and at J to 8 bases, leaving 7 bases not matched to a gene. CDR3 length equals 14 residues. CDR3 DNA: TGTGCCAGCAGTCTGGACAGGGCCGCCGAAAAACTGTTTTTT. Translated: CASSLDRAAEKLFF.

This chain links TRBV20-1 with TRBJ2-7; possibly TRBD1 for D (6 bases). Trimming removed 6 bases at V and 1 base at J, with 16 bases between. The CDR3 sequence is 14 residues long. CDR1 and CDR2 from the germline V gene are DFQATT and SNEGSKA (reference sequence). CDR3 in DNA: TGCAGTGCCACATCAGGGGATGGTTCCTACGAGCAGTACTTC. Its translation: CSATSGDGSYEQYF.